The clone carrying this T cell receptor beta chain was observed a few times. As yet, its antigen is unknown. Trimming cost V 8 bases and J 5 bases; bases outside gene matches: 10. This CDR3 region has 14 residues. Germline lookup yields CDR1 MDHEN and CDR2 SYDVKM. This record comes from a study of CD8 T cells in ankylosing spondylitis. Study results and caveats: Those disease-linked clones were CD8+; they were also relatively rare in peripheral blood. Reports say disease-linked clones showed up significantly more in matched ankylosing spondylitis synovial fluid. Several highly homologous variants formed a TCR beta motif that appeared characteristic of ankylosing spondylitis blood.

Quantitative barcoded 5'-RACE was used to prepare TCR beta libraries. MiXCR, applied by TCRdb to the 5' RACE reads, yields one record per CDR3 protein. The sample contains about 750,000 distinct CDR3 sequences, under 20% of which appear only once. The receptor comes from a male donor with ankylosing spondylitis. The sample consisted of blood, either unsorted or a sorted T cell fraction (not recorded which). The genes are TRBV28 and TRBJ2-5, with TRBD2 identical over 8 bases. As DNA, the CDR3 is TGTGCCAGCCGATGGCCGGGAGGGGGGGAGACCCAGTACTTC. As protein: CASRWPGGGETQYF.